This T cell receptor beta chain was observed in a study of T cells in Graves' hyperthyroidism and ophthalmopathy. This clonotype was observed a few times. Trimming shortened V by 2 bases and J by 4 bases, and 9 bases separated the two germline ends. This CDR3 contains 14 residues. Germline V lookup: CDR1 ENHRY, CDR2 SYGVKD. Template material for amplifying TCR beta CDR3 regions consisted of RNA transcripts. An initial round of RT-PCR targeting the TCR CDR3 relied on the HTBI primer set. In TCRdb, the multiplex PCR reads were re-called with MiXCR into one record per CDR3 protein. The sample yields about 640,000 distinct CDR3 sequences, around 15% seen once.

V usage is TRBV10-3 and J usage is TRBJ1-3, with D unresolved. The receptor was isolated from a woman aged 50 to 65 with Graves' ophthalmopathy. The sample taken for sequencing was blood. The DNA of the CDR3 is TGTGCCATCAGTGAGCCTGCAAGGGGAAACACCATATATTTT. Translated: CAISEPARGNTIYF.